Presented here are 20 T cell receptor beta chains from one specimen sequenced in a study of cytomegalovirus exposure and HLA in healthy donors. The primer mix had 60 Vbeta and 13 Jbeta primers. The method was immunoSEQ multiplex PCR; TCRdb's version includes in-frame clones alone and lacks a portion of them. Among about 150,000 clones listed, roughly four fifths were seen once. Sequencing was carried out using PBMCs. These receptors all come from a man aged 30 to 39 in good health and CMV-seronegative.

This clone turned up a few times. The chain uses TRBV29-1 and TRBJ2-4, with D tentatively TRBD1 (6 bases). CDR3 length equals 14 residues. In germline, CDR1 is SQVTM, CDR2 ANQGSEA. Trimming removed 7 bases from V and 0 bases from J, with 13 bases in between. The CDR3 coding sequence is TGCAGCGCATCGGACAGACTAGCCAAAAACATTCAGTACTTC. This encodes CSASDRLAKNIQYF. Supplemented by reference TRBV29-1 and TRBJ2-4, the full variable domain reads SAVISQKPSRDICQRGTSLTIQCQVDSQVTMMFWYRQQPGQSLTLIATANQGSEATYESGFVIDKFPISRPNLTFSTLTVSNMSPEDSSIYLCSASDRLAKNIQYFGAGTRLSVL.

This chain joins TRBV25-1 and TRBJ1-2; tentatively, D is TRBD1 (6 bases). CDR3 length equals 14 residues. V lost 3 bases and J 2 bases, leaving 10 bases between the germline ends. CDR1 MGHDK and CDR2 SYGVNS come from the germline V gene. The chain's CDR3 is CASSDRGINYGYTF. For the CDR3, the DNA is TGTGCCAGCAGTGATAGGGGGATCAACTATGGCTACACCTTC.

The chain couples TRBV6-6 to TRBJ1-5; D is unresolved. Germline-derived CDR1 and CDR2 are MNHNY and SVGAGI (reference sequence). The germline V and J ends were trimmed by 0 bases and 6 bases, with 15 bases remaining between them. The CDR3 consists of 16 residues. The CDR3 reads CASSYSERVGRQPQHF. The CDR3 DNA is TGTGCCAGCAGTTACTCGGAGAGGGTGGGCCGTCAGCCCCAGCATTTT.

The chain links TRBV5-1 to TRBJ1-1, with 8 bases fitting TRBD1. The CDR3 is 13 residues long. J gave up 11 bases and V 4 bases, and 10 bases lay outside the gene matches. Germline V gives CDR1 SGHRS, CDR2 YFSETQ. CDR3 protein: CASSPGQGDFAFF. CDR3 sequence (DNA): TGCGCCAGCAGCCCTGGACAGGGTGATTTCGCTTTCTTT.

The chain couples TRBV2 to TRBJ2-7; 7 positions agree with TRBD2. The J segment lost 1 base and the V segment lost 6 bases, leaving 18 bases of the junction unmatched. This CDR3 contains 18 residues. Germline CDR1 reads SNHLY; CDR2 reads FYNNEI. The CDR3 DNA is TGTGCCAGCAGCACCCGGTCGCGGGAGCTATTTCCTTCCTACGAGCAGTACTTC. This gives the protein CASSTRSRELFPSYEQYF.

The chain links TRBV16 to TRBJ1-1; D gene ambiguous. The CDR3 is 15 residues long. Germline V CDR1 and CDR2: KGHSY, FQNENV. Trimming left V 3 bases short and J 3 bases short, with 14 bases between. CDR3 sequence: CASSHTSPGDTEAFF. The CDR3, as DNA: TGTGCCAGCAGCCATACAAGTCCCGGGGACACTGAAGCTTTCTTT.

The gene calls are TRBV6-1 and TRBJ1-2; D perhaps matches TRBD1 (5 bases). Trimming cost V 6 bases and J 4 bases, with 15 bases left between them. Germline V lookup: CDR1 MNHNS, CDR2 SASEGT. The CDR3 is 14 residues long. Here the CDR3 reads CASSNTGDGYGYTF. In DNA form, the CDR3 reads TGTGCCAGCAGCAATACGGGGGACGGCTATGGCTACACCTTC.

The gene calls are TRBV6-5 and TRBJ2-1; TRBD2 matches at 8 bases. The CDR3 is made up of 15 amino acids. Germline trimming cut 5 bases from V and 7 bases from J; bases unmatched to any gene: 10. Germline V lookup: CDR1 MNHEY, CDR2 SVGAGI. The DNA of the CDR3 is TGTGCCAGCAGTATAGCGGGATCGGCCGGGAATGAGCAGTTCTTC. Translation: CASSIAGSAGNEQFF.

This clone was detected a few times. The chain links TRBV7-8 to TRBJ2-3; 10 nucleotides agree with TRBD1. The CDR3 is made up of 16 amino acids. Germline V gene lookup returns CDR1 SGHVS and CDR2 FQNEAQ. Trimming removed 1 base from V and 3 bases from J; junction bases left unmatched: 4. CDR3 protein: CASSLGTGGWTDTQYF. As DNA, the CDR3 is TGTGCCAGCAGCTTAGGGACAGGGGGTTGGACAGATACGCAGTATTTT. The complete variable domain, with remaining parts taken from reference TRBV7-8 and TRBJ2-3, reads GAGVSQSPRYKVAKRGQDVALRCDPISGHVSLFWYQQALGQGPEFLTYFQNEAQLDKSGLPSDRFFAERPEGSVSTLKIQRTQQEDSAVYLCASSLGTGGWTDTQYFGPGTRLTVL.

V gene TRBV27 combines with J gene TRBJ1-2, with D perhaps TRBD1 (5 bases). Trimming removed 3 bases from V and 0 bases from J, with 20 bases in between. The CDR3 runs 18 residues. Germline V CDR1 and CDR2: MNHEY, SMNVEV (reference sequence). Here the CDR3 DNA reads TGTGCCAGCAGTTTTGGTGGGGCTTCCATCCGCTCTAACTATGGCTACACCTTC. This encodes CASSFGGASIRSNYGYTF.

The genes are TRBV27 and TRBJ1-1; D gene uncertain. V gave up 3 bases and J gave up 1 base, with 6 bases separating them. CDR1 MNHEY and CDR2 SMNVEV come from the germline V gene (reference sequence). The CDR3 is 13 amino acids. The CDR3 spells CASSFFRNTEAFF. The CDR3 DNA reads as TGTGCCAGCAGTTTTTTTAGGAACACTGAAGCTTTCTTT.

The rearrangement joins TRBV10-3 to TRBJ2-1; TRBD2 might be the D (5 bases). The V gene lost 0 bases and the J gene lost 14 bases, with 14 bases spanning the gap. The V gene's germline CDR1 is ENHRY and CDR2 SYGVKD. The CDR3 covers 13 residues. CDR3 amino acids: CAISESKALREFF. CDR3 sequence (DNA): TGTGCCATCAGTGAGTCGAAAGCCCTGAGGGAGTTCTTC.

This chain links TRBV11-3 with TRBJ2-2, with 13 bases matching TRBD2. J gave up 5 bases and V 5 bases, and 5 bases lay outside the gene matches. CDR3 length: 16 residues. CDR1 and CDR2 (germline): SGHNT, YENEEA. The CDR3 region has the DNA TGTGCCAGCAGCACTAGCGGGAGGGCCGGAACCGGGGAGCTGTTTTTT. Protein product: CASSTSGRAGTGELFF.

V gene TRBV9 combines with J gene TRBJ2-3; maybe TRBD1 (5 bases). Germline values: CDR1 SGDLS, CDR2 YYNGEE. V was cut by 0 bases and J by 3 bases, with 11 bases left in between. This CDR3 contains 15 residues. CDR3 protein: CASSVEGRVTDTQYF. The CDR3 DNA reads TGTGCCAGCAGCGTAGAGGGCAGGGTGACAGATACGCAGTATTTT.

The rearrangement uses TRBV28 and TRBJ1-2; D is uncertain. The length of the CDR3 is 13 residues. V lost 3 bases, J lost 2 bases, and 7 bases lay in between. Germline V gene lookup returns CDR1 MDHEN and CDR2 SYDVKM. Written as DNA, the CDR3 is TGTGCCAGCAGTTTGTTGGAGAACTATGGCTACACCTTC. As protein: CASSLLENYGYTF.

The rearrangement links TRBV6-5 to TRBJ2-7; D may be TRBD1 (6 bases). V lost 1 base and J 5 bases, leaving 15 bases between the germline ends. CDR1 and CDR2 from the germline V gene are MNHEY and SVGAGI. The CDR3 runs to 15 residues. Here the CDR3 reads CASSYYRDGGDEQYF. In nucleotides, the CDR3 is TGTGCCAGCAGTTACTACAGGGACGGTGGCGACGAGCAGTACTTC.

The J gene is TRBJ2-1, the V gene TRBV19; D might be TRBD2 (6 bases). This CDR3 comprises 15 residues. Germline V gives CDR1 LNHDA, CDR2 SQIVND (reference sequence). V lost 3 bases, J lost 7 bases, and 16 bases lay in between. CDR3 nucleotide sequence: TGTGCCAGTAGTATGGGGACTCGAGGAAAGAATGAGCAGTTCTTC. This sequence encodes CASSMGTRGKNEQFF.

This rearrangement joins TRBV7-6 to TRBJ2-7; 7 positions match TRBD2. The CDR3 consists of 15 residues. V lost 3 bases, J lost 0 bases, and 5 bases stayed unmatched. Germline V gene lookup returns CDR1 SGHVS and CDR2 FNYEAQ. The CDR3, as DNA: TGTGCCAGCAGCTTCCGGGACTATAGCTCCTACGAGCAGTACTTC. As protein: CASSFRDYSSYEQYF.

The rearrangement links TRBV18 to TRBJ1-1; perhaps TRBD1 as D (5 bases). The germline V and J ends were trimmed by 3 bases and 6 bases, with 8 bases remaining between them. Germline V CDR1 and CDR2: KGHSH, LQKENI. The length of the CDR3 is 12 residues. The CDR3 sequence is CASSPQGSEAFF. The CDR3 bases are TGTGCCAGCTCACCCCAGGGCTCTGAAGCTTTCTTT.

This chain uses TRBV28 with TRBJ2-5; perhaps TRBD2 as D (6 bases). With 6 bases removed from V and 5 bases from J, the gap between germline ends came to 13 bases. This CDR3 spans 13 amino acids. CDR1 and CDR2 (germline): MDHEN, SYDVKM. In DNA, the CDR3 is TGTGCCAGCAGCCTGACGGGGAGGGAGACCCAGTACTTC. This encodes CASSLTGRETQYF.